This T cell receptor (beta chain) was obtained from a study of shared clonotypes between healthy human individuals. Pooled CD45RO+ cells and CCR7-negative CD45RA+ TemRA cells made up CD8 memory. As concerns this clone: At one boundary the junction diverges from the germline segment, which might be a read error.

Original data processing: In the immunoSEQ data, sequences were junction-only and lacked quality scores, so filtering differed. Only in-frame clones appear in the TCRdb table, and some are missing; sequencing was by immunoSEQ multiplex PCR. V and J calls plus clone size are reproduced from that table; the DNA served to infer D and trimming. The table records about 79,000 clones, 50% to 70% of them present only once. The CDR3 loop spans 15 amino acids. Germline CDR1 reads MNHEY; CDR2 reads SMNVEV (reference sequence). The sequenced sample was memory CD8+ T cells sorted from blood. Described subset: CD45RO+ cells pooled with CCR7-negative TemRA cells. The TCR sequence derives from a man aged 25 to 40 in good health. V and J are TRBV27 and TRBJ2-7; no clear D. The CDR3: CASSLSNSPGRILDF. CDR3 nucleotides: TGTGCCAGCAGTTTATCGAATTCTCCGGGCCGAATTTTAGACTTC.